The clone carrying this T cell receptor (beta chain) showed up just a few times. Its antigen is still unknown. Other DNA sequences in this specimen translate into the identical CDR3. The record originates from a study of beta chain features in type 1 diabetes. General study points: Moderate yet significant TCRB CDR3 shortening was seen in Type 1 diabetes patients in all four CD4+ subsets. Lower insertion and higher deletion counts appeared at VDJ junctions in type 1 diabetes patients.

The CDR3 has 12 residues. Trimming removed 6 bases from V and 3 bases from J, with 7 bases in between. CDR1 MDHEN and CDR2 SYDVKM come from the germline V gene. The authors reverse transcribed all of the isolated RNA, so sequencing captured expressed TCRB transcripts. Some clones are missing from TCRdb's copy, which holds only in-frame ones; the method was immunoSEQ multiplex PCR. The sample includes under 950,000 clones, 15% to 20% of them seen just once. Sequenced material: naive CD4+ T cells from blood. The genes are TRBV28 and TRBJ2-3; D unclear. The receptor was derived from a woman younger than 35 in good health. CDR3 in amino acids: CASSPPTDTQYF. The CDR3 nucleotides are TGTGCCAGCAGCCCCCCGACAGATACGCAGTATTTT.